A single sample gave rise to the 2 T cell receptor beta chains below, sequenced in a study of neoadjuvant anti-PD-1 for oral cavity cancer. Indicated time point: after neoadjuvant nivolumab, at surgical resection. TCRdb keeps only in-frame clones here, not all; method: immunoSEQ multiplex PCR. Here the sample spans about 42,000 clones, about 77% being singletons. Sequencing was performed on PBMCs, taken after nivolumab (anti-PD-1) treatment. The receptors were sampled from a person between 40 and 85 years old with oral cavity squamous cell carcinoma.

The V and J genes are TRBV6-5 and TRBJ2-1; D may be TRBD1 or TRBD2 (6 bases each). The germline V gene has CDR1 MNHEY and CDR2 SVGAGI. The CDR3 loop spans 16 amino acids. V gave up 0 bases and J gave up 7 bases, with 16 bases separating them. The DNA for the CDR3 is TGTGCCAGCAGTTACTCGAACAGGGTGGAGGGGAATGAGCAGTTCTTC. It encodes CASSYSNRVEGNEQFF.

The V gene is TRBV7-3, the J gene TRBJ2-5; 8 bases are a match to TRBD1. Germline V CDR1 and CDR2: SGHTA, FQGTGA. The CDR3 is made up of 15 amino acids. Germline trimming cut 5 bases from V and 4 bases from J; bases unmatched to any gene: 9. The CDR3 sequence: CASSQGQGLGETQYF. Here the CDR3 DNA reads TGTGCCAGCAGCCAAGGACAGGGTCTAGGAGAGACCCAGTACTTC. The complete variable domain, with remaining parts taken from reference TRBV7-3 and TRBJ2-5, reads GAGVSQTPSNKVTEKGKYVELRCDPISGHTALYWYRQSLGQGPEFLIYFQGTGAADDSGLPNDRFFAVRPEGSVSTLKIQRTERGDSAVYLCASSQGQGLGETQYFGPGTRLLVL.